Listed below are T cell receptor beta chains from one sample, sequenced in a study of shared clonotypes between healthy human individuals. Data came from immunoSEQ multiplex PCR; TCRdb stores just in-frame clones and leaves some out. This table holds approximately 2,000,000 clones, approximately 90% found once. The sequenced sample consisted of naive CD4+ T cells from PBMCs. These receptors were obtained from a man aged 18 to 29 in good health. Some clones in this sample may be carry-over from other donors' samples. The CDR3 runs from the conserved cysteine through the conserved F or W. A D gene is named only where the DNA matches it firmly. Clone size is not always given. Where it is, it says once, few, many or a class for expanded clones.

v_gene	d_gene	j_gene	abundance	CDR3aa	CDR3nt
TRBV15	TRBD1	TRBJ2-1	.	CATSRGGTGQANEQFF	TGTGCCACCAGCAGAGGCGGGACAGGCCAGGCCAATGAGCAGTTCTTC
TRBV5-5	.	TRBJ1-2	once	CASSFLTGSYGYTF	TGTGCCAGCAGCTTCCTGACAGGCTCCTATGGCTACACCTTC
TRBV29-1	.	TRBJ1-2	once	CSFDSANYGYTF	TGCAGCTTCGACAGTGCAAACTATGGCTACACCTTC
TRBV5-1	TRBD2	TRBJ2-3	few	CASSLIAGSTDTQYF	TGCGCCAGCAGCTTAATAGCGGGTAGCACAGATACGCAGTATTTT
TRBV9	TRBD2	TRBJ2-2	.	CASSVAGGSNTGELFF	TGTGCCAGCAGCGTAGCCGGGGGGTCGAACACCGGGGAGCTGTTTTTT
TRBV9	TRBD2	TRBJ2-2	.	CASSGTRRLAGLTGELFF	TGTGCCAGCAGCGGGACCCGCCGCCTAGCGGGACTTACCGGGGAGCTGTTTTTT
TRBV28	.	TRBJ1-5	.	CASSFGIGVGNQPQHF	TGTGCCAGCAGTTTTGGAATAGGGGTAGGCAATCAGCCCCAGCATTTT
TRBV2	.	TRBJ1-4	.	CASARTAPNEKLFF	TGTGCCAGCGCTAGGACAGCACCTAATGAAAAACTGTTTTTT
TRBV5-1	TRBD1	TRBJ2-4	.	CASSLDTGAYIQYF	TGCGCCAGCAGCTTGGATACAGGGGCGTACATTCAGTACTTC
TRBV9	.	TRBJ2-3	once	CASSARGTLGPDTQYF	TGTGCCAGCAGCGCCCGGGGGACTCTCGGCCCAGATACGCAGTATTTT